This TCR beta chain was identified in a study of T cells in Graves' hyperthyroidism and ophthalmopathy. In the study overall: Peripheral blood was drawn at first diagnosis, prior to all treatment. Study conclusions and caveats: Most expanded thyroid clonotypes above 0.001 recurred in blood. Classification by a 13 V-J model distinguished ophthalmopathy from stable hyperthyroidism. Onset of ophthalmopathy came a median about 6.5 months after the model predicted it.

There were TCR beta CDR3 regions amplified from RNA transcripts. RT-PCR in the first round (using the HTBI primer set) targeted the TCR CDR3. One entry per CDR3 protein results from TCRdb running MiXCR on the multiplex PCR reads. The data contain 450,000 to 600,000 distinct CDR3 sequences, just under 20% of them singletons. Comment on this clonotype: What it binds is not known.

This CDR3 region has 13 residues. The germline gives CDR1 DFQATT, CDR2 SNEGSKA (reference sequence). Germline trimming cut 3 bases from V and 7 bases from J; bases unmatched to any gene: 6. The rearrangement links TRBV20-1 to TRBJ1-5; 7 bases line up with TRBD1. This clonotype originated in a man aged 35 to 55 with Graves' ophthalmopathy. Material for sequencing was blood. DNA of the CDR3: TGCAGTGCTAGGACAGGGATGGACCAGCCCCAGCATTTT. Translating it yields CSARTGMDQPQHF.